The subject of this entry is one T cell receptor beta chain. The antigen remains undetermined. The sample comes from a study of beta chain features in type 1 diabetes. General study points: Individuals with type 1 diabetes displayed fewer insertions and more deletions at VDJ junctions. TCRB CDR3 length was moderately but significantly reduced in all four CD4+ subsets of Type 1 diabetes patients. The similarity of naive, central memory and Treg TCRB repertoires appeared greater among patients than among healthy donors.

The V gene lost 5 bases and the J gene lost 3 bases, with 5 bases spanning the gap. The CDR3 is 11 amino acids. Germline-derived CDR1 and CDR2 are DFQATT and SNEGSKA (reference sequence). Every donor provided one heparinised blood draw, which averaged approximately 100 mL. The purity of all sorted populations exceeded 95%. Since all of the isolated RNA was reverse transcribed, expressed TCRB transcripts were what got sequenced. Sequenced by immunoSEQ multiplex PCR; TCRdb stores in-frame clones only, minus some. This sample yields around 250,000 clones, of which approximately 15% are seen a single time; 0.017% belongs to the top ten.

Material for sequencing was naive CD4+ T cells from blood. The chain joins TRBV20-1 to TRBJ1-3, with unresolved D. This TCR was recovered from a man aged 30 to 39 with type 1 diabetes. In DNA form, the CDR3 reads TGCAGTGCTTCAGATGGAAACACCATATATTTT. The encoded protein is CSASDGNTIYF.